The rows below give T cell receptor beta chains drawn from one sample of a study of cytomegalovirus exposure and HLA in healthy donors. Method: immunoSEQ multiplex PCR; TCRdb's copy keeps in-frame clones and lacks some. The sample includes about 250,000 clones, just over 70% seen only once; the top ten take around 2.3%. Sequenced input: PBMCs. The receptors were gathered from a female donor in good health and CMV-seronegative. CDR3s include the opening cysteine and the closing phenylalanine or tryptophan. D genes are given only for firm matches. Clone size is given for some rows only: seen once, a few or many times, or a class if the clone is expanded.

size,J,length,D,V,CDR3,DNA
NA,TRBJ2-4,17,TRBD2,TRBV4-1,CASSPTTSGSKGDIQYF,TGCGCCAGCAGCCCTACGACTAGCGGGAGTAAGGGGGACATTCAGTACTTC
NA,TRBJ1-2,12,TRBD1,TRBV2,CASSERGPGYTF,TGTGCCAGCAGTGAGAGGGGGCCTGGCTACACCTTC
NA,TRBJ1-4,15,NA,TRBV28,CASSSGGVSNEKLFF,TGTGCCAGCAGTTCAGGAGGGGTCTCTAATGAAAAACTGTTTTTT
few,TRBJ2-7,15,NA,TRBV27,CASRPYRVPTYEQYF,TGTGCCAGCAGACCCTACAGGGTACCAACCTACGAGCAGTACTTC
NA,TRBJ2-3,13,TRBD2,TRBV29-1,CSGEGWGPDTQYF,TGCAGCGGGGAGGGGTGGGGACCAGATACGCAGTATTTT
NA,TRBJ2-5,11,NA,TRBV2,CASSQEETQYF,TGTGCCAGCAGTCAGGAAGAGACCCAGTACTTC
NA,TRBJ1-4,13,TRBD1,TRBV27,CASSGGQREKLFF,TGTGCCAGCAGTGGGGGACAGCGAGAAAAACTGTTTTTT
NA,TRBJ1-5,14,TRBD1,TRBV5-1,CASSLGQGSQPQHF,TGCGCCAGCAGCTTGGGACAGGGGAGTCAGCCCCAGCATTTT
NA,TRBJ2-3,14,NA,TRBV7-3,CASSQAALTDTQYF,TGTGCCAGCAGCCAGGCCGCCCTCACAGATACGCAGTATTTT
NA,TRBJ1-4,16,TRBD1,TRBV28,CASSLQGGMTNEKLFF,TGTGCCAGCAGCCTTCAAGGGGGCATGACTAATGAAAAACTGTTTTTT
once,TRBJ1-5,13,NA,TRBV2,CASSDISQQPQHF,TGTGCCAGCAGTGACATATCACAGCAGCCCCAGCATTTT
NA,TRBJ1-1,14,NA,TRBV28,CASSAIRGYAEAFF,TGTGCCAGCAGCGCAATCAGGGGTTATGCTGAAGCTTTCTTT
NA,TRBJ1-1,12,NA,TRBV30,CAWKGANTEAFF,TGTGCCTGGAAAGGGGCGAACACTGAAGCTTTCTTT
few,TRBJ1-1,14,TRBD1,TRBV30,CAWRGTGGPREAFF,TGTGCCTGGAGGGGGACAGGGGGCCCCCGTGAAGCTTTCTTT
NA,TRBJ1-4,16,NA,TRBV5-1,CASSLLQSSTNEKLFF,TGCGCCAGCAGCTTGTTACAGAGCTCAACTAATGAAAAACTGTTTTTT
NA,TRBJ1-1,14,NA,TRBV5-1,CASSTVTGDTEAFF,TGCGCCAGCAGCACCGTGACAGGCGACACTGAAGCTTTCTTT
NA,TRBJ2-4,15,TRBD1,TRBV11-3,CASSPQPGQGNIQYF,TGTGCCAGCAGCCCCCAACCGGGACAGGGAAACATTCAGTACTTC
NA,TRBJ2-3,12,NA,TRBV15,CATSRVAETQYF,TGTGCCACCAGCAGAGTTGCGGAAACGCAGTATTTT
NA,TRBJ2-1,16,TRBD1,TRBV6-1,CASSEIGRGSYNEQFF,TGTGCCAGCAGTGAAATAGGCAGGGGGTCCTACAATGAGCAGTTCTTC
NA,TRBJ2-3,12,NA,TRBV4-2,CASSQGADTQYF,TGTGCCAGCAGCCAGGGGGCGGATACGCAGTATTTT
few,TRBJ2-1,17,TRBD2,TRBV6-1,CASSEKLAGVLWNEQFF,TGTGCCAGCAGTGAAAAGCTAGCGGGAGTTCTGTGGAATGAGCAGTTCTTC
NA,TRBJ2-1,15,NA,TRBV28,CASSLFGSTYNEQFF,TGTGCCAGCAGTTTATTCGGGTCGACCTACAATGAGCAGTTCTTC
few,TRBJ2-7,14,TRBD1,TRBV29-1,CSVRTGTGATEQYF,TGCAGCGTGCGGACCGGGACAGGGGCGACCGAGCAGTACTTC
NA,TRBJ2-7,16,TRBD1,TRBV7-2,CASSSFRGQGSYEQYF,TGTGCCAGCAGCTCATTTAGGGGACAGGGTTCTTACGAGCAGTACTTC
NA,TRBJ2-7,14,NA,TRBV2,CASSEGTVSDEQYF,TGTGCCAGCAGTGAGGGAACAGTTAGCGACGAGCAGTACTTC
NA,TRBJ2-3,17,TRBD2,TRBV18,CASSPPRLAGETDTQYF,TGTGCCAGCTCACCACCAAGACTAGCGGGTGAGACAGATACGCAGTATTTT
few,TRBJ1-2,14,NA,TRBV4-1,CASSQDPGNYGYTF,TGCGCCAGCAGCCAAGATCCCGGGAACTATGGCTACACCTTC
NA,TRBJ2-7,14,TRBD2,TRBV7-9,CASSTQLATYEQYF,TGTGCCAGCAGCACCCAACTAGCGACCTACGAGCAGTACTTC
NA,TRBJ2-7,11,TRBD1,TRBV6-1,CASSDTGTVDF,TGTGCCAGCAGTGACACCGGGACAGTAGACTTC
NA,TRBJ2-3,15,NA,TRBV25-1,CAGSEVERWADTQYF,TGTGCCGGCAGTGAAGTTGAGCGTTGGGCAGATACGCAGTATTTT
NA,TRBJ1-2,14,TRBD1,TRBV18,CASSPSGDSYGYTF,TGTGCCAGCTCACCAAGTGGGGACAGCTATGGCTACACCTTC
few,TRBJ2-2,14,NA,TRBV6-5,CASTKGGATGELFF,TGTGCCAGCACAAAGGGGGGGGCTACCGGGGAGCTGTTTTTT
NA,TRBJ2-1,14,NA,TRBV5-1,CASSLGSKGGEQFF,TGCGCCAGCAGCTTGGGCTCGAAAGGGGGTGAGCAGTTCTTC
few,TRBJ1-4,14,TRBD1,TRBV5-8,CASSTGTGWEKLFF,TGTGCCAGCAGCACAGGGACAGGGTGGGAAAAACTGTTTTTT
NA,TRBJ2-6,19,TRBD1,TRBV18,CASSPLTGTGAPGANVLTF,TGTGCCAGCTCACCTCTCACCGGGACAGGGGCGCCTGGGGCCAACGTCCTGACTTTC
NA,TRBJ2-3,17,TRBD2,TRBV5-6,CASSQWTSGRLTDTQYF,TGTGCCAGCAGCCAGTGGACTAGCGGGAGACTAACAGATACGCAGTATTTT
NA,TRBJ2-7,12,NA,TRBV5-1,CASSDDSYEQYF,TGCGCCAGCAGCGACGACTCTTACGAGCAGTACTTC
NA,TRBJ1-2,12,NA,TRBV4-1,CASSQDSSGYTF,TGCGCCAGCAGCCAAGATAGCTCTGGCTACACCTTC
once,TRBJ2-3,15,TRBD2,TRBV4-1,CASSQVAGGTDTQYF,TGCGCCAGCAGCCAAGTAGCGGGAGGGACAGATACGCAGTATTTT
once,TRBJ2-7,16,TRBD2,TRBV7-8,CASSFPLGLASYEQYF,TGTGCCAGCAGCTTTCCCCTGGGACTAGCTTCCTACGAGCAGTACTTC
NA,TRBJ1-1,15,TRBD1,TRBV7-3,CASSSTDRGFTEAFF,TGTGCCAGCAGCTCTACGGACAGGGGTTTCACTGAAGCTTTCTTT
NA,TRBJ2-1,17,TRBD1,TRBV25-1,CASSGGGDRELLGEQFF,TGTGCCAGCAGTGGAGGGGGGGACAGGGAGTTGTTAGGTGAGCAGTTCTTC
NA,TRBJ2-1,16,TRBD2,TRBV5-8,CASSLVWGSGGNEQFF,TGTGCCAGCAGCTTGGTCTGGGGTAGCGGGGGCAATGAGCAGTTCTTC
NA,TRBJ1-1,16,NA,TRBV6-4,CASSGSSGRGNTEAFF,TGTGCCAGCAGTGGCTCCTCAGGGAGGGGGAACACTGAAGCTTTCTTT
NA,TRBJ1-3,16,NA,TRBV5-1,CASSLTGVNSGNTIYF,TGCGCCAGCAGCCTGACAGGAGTCAACTCTGGAAACACCATATATTTT
NA,TRBJ2-7,14,TRBD1,TRBV5-4,CASRRTGGSYEQYF,TGTGCCAGCAGGAGGACAGGGGGCTCCTACGAGCAGTACTTC
NA,TRBJ1-1,15,TRBD1,TRBV28,CARPHRGGTNTEAFF,TGTGCCAGGCCCCACAGGGGGGGAACGAACACTGAAGCTTTCTTT
few,TRBJ1-3,15,TRBD1,TRBV7-3,CASSLRTGPGNTIYF,TGTGCCAGCAGCTTAAGGACAGGACCTGGAAACACCATATATTTT
few,TRBJ1-2,14,TRBD1,TRBV19,CASSGTGGIYGYTF,TGTGCCAGTAGTGGGACAGGGGGCATCTATGGCTACACCTTC
NA,TRBJ2-1,17,TRBD2,TRBV15,CATGTGPLAGKWNEQFF,TGTGCCACCGGGACGGGACCTCTAGCGGGAAAGTGGAATGAGCAGTTCTTC
NA,TRBJ2-7,14,NA,TRBV28,CASAVQVTSYEQYF,TGTGCCAGCGCCGTACAGGTGACCTCCTACGAGCAGTACTTC
NA,TRBJ1-5,13,NA,TRBV6-1,CASSGRGGQPQHF,TGTGCCAGCAGTGGACGGGGTGGGCAGCCCCAGCATTTT
few,TRBJ2-1,14,TRBD2,TRBV7-9,CASSRMGAGLGEFF,TGTGCCAGCAGCCGAATGGGTGCGGGACTAGGGGAGTTCTTC
NA,TRBJ2-1,17,TRBD2,TRBV7-3,CASSSPLAGGRNNEQFF,TGTGCCAGCAGCTCCCCTCTAGCGGGGGGCCGTAACAATGAGCAGTTCTTC
NA,TRBJ2-4,17,NA,TRBV18,CASSLLPPGLAKNIQYF,TGTGCCAGCTCACTCCTGCCTCCAGGGCTAGCCAAAAACATTCAGTACTTC
NA,TRBJ1-1,13,TRBD1,TRBV2,CATHRGLGTEAFF,TGTGCCACGCACAGGGGGCTGGGCACTGAAGCTTTCTTT
NA,TRBJ2-3,19,TRBD1,TRBV7-3,CASSLGPGTRTGYTDTQYF,TGTGCCAGCAGCTTAGGACCCGGCACGAGGACAGGGTACACAGATACGCAGTATTTT